The 16 T cell receptor beta chains listed next were all sequenced from one sample in a study of shared clonotypes between healthy human individuals. Method: immunoSEQ multiplex PCR; TCRdb's copy keeps in-frame clones and lacks some. The sample has approximately 640,000 clones, around 90% seen once. Sequenced material: memory CD8+ T cells from PBMCs. Subset described: CD45RO+ cells pooled with CCR7-negative TemRA cells. The receptors derive from a man in his late teens or twenties in good health. Some clones in this sample may be carry-over from other donors' samples.

The chain links TRBV27 to TRBJ1-5; the D gene is possibly TRBD1 (5 bases). CDR1 and CDR2 from the germline V gene are MNHEY and SMNVEV (reference sequence). The CDR3 runs to 13 residues. V lost 6 bases and J 7 bases, leaving 13 bases between the germline ends. The CDR3 loop reads CASRALGVQPQHF. The CDR3, as DNA: TGTGCCAGCAGGGCCCTGGGGGTACAGCCCCAGCATTTT.

The V gene is TRBV5-1, the J gene TRBJ2-1, with 7 bases identical to TRBD2. The trim removed 4 bases at V and 10 bases at J, leaving 8 bases unmatched. Per the germline V gene, CDR1 is SGHRS and CDR2 is YFSETQ. The CDR3 spans 13 residues. The DNA of the CDR3 is TGCGCCAGCAGCCGGGGACGGGGGGACGAGCAGTTCTTC. Protein sequence: CASSRGRGDEQFF. The whole variable domain, remainder taken from reference TRBV5-1 and TRBJ2-1, is KAGVTQTPRYLIKTRGQQVTLSCSPISGHRSVSWYQQTPGQGLQFLFEYFSETQRNKGNFPGRFSGRQFSNSRSEMNVSTLELGDSALYLCASSRGRGDEQFFGPGTRLTVL.

This clone was counted ten times or more. The rearrangement joins TRBV27 to TRBJ2-2; D possibly corresponds to TRBD1 (6 bases). This CDR3 contains 18 residues. Between the trimmed V and J ends, which lost 5 bases and 8 bases, there was a span of 27 bases. Per germline, CDR1 MNHEY and CDR2 SMNVEV (reference sequence). In nucleotides, the CDR3 is TGTGCCAGCAGTCCCCATCAATATAGACCAGACAGGCTGGGGGAGCTGTTTTTT. Residues: CASSPHQYRPDRLGELFF.

The chain is built from TRBV5-6 and TRBJ2-7; unclear D gene. In germline, CDR1 is SGHDT, CDR2 YYEEEE. V dropped 4 bases and J dropped 0 bases, with 14 bases sitting between them. This CDR3 region has 15 residues. The CDR3 sequence: CASSSRVNISYEQYF. The CDR3 coding sequence is TGTGCCAGCAGCAGCCGGGTGAATATCTCCTACGAGCAGTACTTC.

This chain joins TRBV29-1 and TRBJ2-3; unclear D gene. Germline V CDR1 and CDR2: SQVTM, ANQGSEA. The CDR3 loop spans 14 amino acids. With 1 base removed from V and 2 bases from J, the gap between germline ends came to 10 bases. CDR3 sequence (DNA): TGCAGCGTTGAAGTTCTAACAGCCACAGATACGCAGTATTTT. Its translation is CSVEVLTATDTQYF.

This clone has only a few counts. This chain uses TRBV15 with TRBJ1-5; no definite D call. Trimming left V 5 bases short and J 0 bases short, with 11 bases between. The germline V gene has CDR1 LNHNV and CDR2 YYDKDF (reference sequence). This CDR3 comprises 15 residues. CDR3 amino acids: CATSRIADSNQPQHF. In DNA form, the CDR3 reads TGTGCCACCAGCCGCATAGCAGATAGCAATCAGCCCCAGCATTTT.

The chain carries TRBV6-1 and TRBJ2-1, with D possibly matching TRBD1 (5 bases). This CDR3 is built from 16 residues. V lost 4 bases and J lost 2, with 15 bases in between. The germline gives CDR1 MNHNS, CDR2 SASEGT. CDR3 sequence reads: CASSVKTAGTYNEQFF. For the CDR3, the DNA is TGTGCCAGCAGTGTAAAGACAGCAGGCACCTACAATGAGCAGTTCTTC.

The chain is built from TRBV9 and TRBJ2-7, with D possibly TRBD2 on 6 matching bases. Germline V gives CDR1 SGDLS, CDR2 YYNGEE. Trimming took 0 bases from V and 2 from J, leaving 9 bases between them. This CDR3 has 14 amino acids. The CDR3 loop reads CASSVGRTTYEQYF. The CDR3 DNA is TGTGCCAGCAGCGTAGGCAGGACTACCTACGAGCAGTACTTC.

The chain links TRBV5-1 to TRBJ2-2; no clear D. Germline assignment: CDR1 SGHRS and CDR2 YFSETQ. V was trimmed by 2 bases and J by 4 bases, leaving 9 bases between them. This CDR3 is 14 amino acids long. CDR3 residues: CASSLGRLTGELFF. CDR3 bases: TGCGCCAGCAGCTTAGGCAGGCTCACCGGGGAGCTGTTTTTT.

V is TRBV7-9 and J is TRBJ1-2; no reliable D call. The germline gives CDR1 SEHNR, CDR2 FQNEAQ (reference sequence). This CDR3 region has 16 residues. V gave up 5 bases and J gave up 0 bases, with 16 bases separating them. Here the CDR3 reads CASSMTARTANYGYTF. CDR3 in DNA: TGTGCCAGCAGCATGACCGCCAGGACGGCTAACTATGGCTACACCTTC. The full variable domain, completed using reference TRBV7-9 and TRBJ1-2, is DTGVSQNPRHKITKRGQNVTFRCDPISEHNRLYWYRQTLGQGPEFLTYFQNEAQLEKSRLLSDRFSAERPKGSFSTLEIQRTEQGDSAMYLCASSMTARTANYGYTFGSGTRLTVV.

CDR3 sequence reads: CASSHSGTGGANEQFF. DNA for the CDR3: TGCGCCAGCAGTCATTCCGGGACAGGGGGCGCGAATGAGCAGTTCTTC. The chain recombines TRBV5-1 with TRBJ2-1, with 12 positions matching TRBD1. The CDR3 loop spans 16 amino acids. With V trimmed by 5 bases and J by 7 bases, 10 bases remained unmatched. Germline V gene lookup returns CDR1 SGHRS and CDR2 YFSETQ.

V is TRBV28 and J is TRBJ2-3, with 10 positions matching TRBD2. The CDR3 covers 14 residues. Germline CDR1 is MDHEN and CDR2 is SYDVKM. V dropped 7 bases and J dropped 3; count of bases not matched to a gene: 4. The CDR3 reads CASTASGSTDTQYF. DNA for the CDR3: TGTGCCAGCACGGCTAGCGGGAGTACAGATACGCAGTATTTT.

The chain links TRBV7-9 to TRBJ1-3; D unresolved. The CDR3 spans 16 residues. Deletions cut 5 bases from V and 1 base from J, with 15 bases between. The germline V gene has CDR1 SEHNR and CDR2 FQNEAQ (reference sequence). The CDR3 region has the DNA TGTGCCAGCAGCGCCTCAGCCGGGAGGTCTGGAAACACCATATATTTT. Translation gives CASSASAGRSGNTIYF.

The gene calls are TRBV13 and TRBJ2-4; the D gene is possibly TRBD2 (5 bases). Germline lookup yields CDR1 PRHDT and CDR2 FYEKMQ (reference sequence). With 5 bases removed from V and 0 bases from J, the gap between germline ends came to 23 bases. This CDR3 spans 19 amino acids. The CDR3 loop is CASSALGQAAKIAKNIQYF. In nucleotides, the CDR3 is TGTGCCAGCAGCGCTCTAGGCCAAGCGGCGAAGATAGCCAAAAACATTCAGTACTTC. Variable domain in full (rest from reference TRBV13 and TRBJ2-4): AAGVIQSPRHLIKEKRETATLKCYPIPRHDTVYWYQQGPGQDPQFLISFYEKMQSDKGSIPDRFSAQQFSDYHSELNMSSLELGDSALYFCASSALGQAAKIAKNIQYFGAGTRLSVL.

This clone was detected only once. The CDR3 DNA follows: TGTGCCAGCAGCCAAGGAGGTCGGGGGGGCTACGAGCAGTACTTC. This translates into CASSQGGRGGYEQYF. The chain employs TRBV11-3 and TRBJ2-7, with 8 bases identical to TRBD2. V lost 5 bases and J lost 3; bases outside the gene matches: 9. The CDR3 runs 15 residues. Germline CDR1 reads SGHNT; CDR2 reads YENEEA.

V gene TRBV29-1 combines with J gene TRBJ2-5; D is perhaps TRBD2 (6 bases). The CDR3 runs to 14 residues. With 1 base removed from V and 3 bases from J, the gap between germline ends came to 12 bases. Per the germline V gene, CDR1 is SQVTM and CDR2 is ANQGSEA. CDR3 nucleotides: TGCAGCGTTGAAGGTCATACGGGGGAAGAGACCCAGTACTTC. This translates into CSVEGHTGEETQYF.